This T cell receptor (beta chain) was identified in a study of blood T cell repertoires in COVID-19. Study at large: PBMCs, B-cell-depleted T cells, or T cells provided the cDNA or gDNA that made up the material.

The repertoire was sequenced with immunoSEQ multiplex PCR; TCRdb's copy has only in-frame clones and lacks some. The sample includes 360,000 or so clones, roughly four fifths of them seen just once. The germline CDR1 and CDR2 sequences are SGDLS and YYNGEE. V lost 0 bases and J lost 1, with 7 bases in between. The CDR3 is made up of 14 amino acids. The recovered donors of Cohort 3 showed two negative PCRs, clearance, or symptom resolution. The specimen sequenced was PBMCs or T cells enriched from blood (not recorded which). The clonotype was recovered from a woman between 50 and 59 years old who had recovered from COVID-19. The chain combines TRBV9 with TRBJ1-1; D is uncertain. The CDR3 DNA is TGTGCCAGCAGCGTAGGGTGGCCGAACACTGAAGCTTTCTTT. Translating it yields CASSVGWPNTEAFF.